This T cell receptor (beta chain) was recorded in a study of T-cell memory formation after mild COVID-19. Study context: Largely, the TCR clusters proved donor specific.

This clonotype was recorded a few times. Antigen: not known. TCRdb recomputed calls from the 5' RACE reads with MiXCR, one row per CDR3 protein. Of around 510,000 distinct CDR3 sequences listed, roughly 22% were seen once; the top ten hold about 8.4%. Notes on the study in general: The finding that pre-infection memory included some responding clones suggested that cross-reactive memory joined. Clones that got smaller from day 15 to 85 had even CD4/CD8, while clones growing later tipped toward CD4+. Largely, contracting CD4+ clones fell within CM and EM, and contracting CD8+ clones within EMRA.

The sequence was obtained from an adult woman who had mild COVID-19 (a few samples of this study predate the infection). Cell type and time point are not known. What was sequenced was PBMCs or a T cell subset sorted from them (not recorded which).

DNA for the CDR3: TGTGCCAGTAGTCTCGGGACTAGCGGGAGTATGTACCAAGAGACCCAGTACTTC. Its translation is CASSLGTSGSMYQETQYF. The chain uses TRBV19 and TRBJ2-5; TRBD2 agrees at 14 bases. In germline, CDR1 is LNHDA, CDR2 SQIVND (reference sequence). The CDR3 loop spans 18 amino acids. The J segment lost 0 bases and the V segment lost 5 bases, leaving 8 bases of the junction unmatched.